Sequencing of this T cell receptor beta chain was carried out in a study of blood T cell repertoires in COVID-19. In the study overall: The United States, Italy and Spain were the sources of the acute and convalescent COVID-19 samples.

Trimming left V 6 bases short and J 5 bases short, with 11 bases between. The CDR3 is made up of 13 amino acids. The germline V gene encodes CDR1 KGHSH and CDR2 LQKENI. The data were produced by immunoSEQ multiplex PCR, yet TCRdb's version contains in-frame clones alone and is incomplete. Of 240,000 or so clones in the sample, around 83% are singletons; the top ten hold approximately 9.6%. The chain joins TRBV18 to TRBJ1-5; no clear D. The sequenced material came from peripheral blood. This receptor was obtained from a woman of 80 years or more with acute or convalescent COVID-19. CDR3 sequence (DNA): TGTGCCAGCTCTGCGAATTTGGATCAGCCCCAGCATTTT. Its protein is CASSANLDQPQHF.